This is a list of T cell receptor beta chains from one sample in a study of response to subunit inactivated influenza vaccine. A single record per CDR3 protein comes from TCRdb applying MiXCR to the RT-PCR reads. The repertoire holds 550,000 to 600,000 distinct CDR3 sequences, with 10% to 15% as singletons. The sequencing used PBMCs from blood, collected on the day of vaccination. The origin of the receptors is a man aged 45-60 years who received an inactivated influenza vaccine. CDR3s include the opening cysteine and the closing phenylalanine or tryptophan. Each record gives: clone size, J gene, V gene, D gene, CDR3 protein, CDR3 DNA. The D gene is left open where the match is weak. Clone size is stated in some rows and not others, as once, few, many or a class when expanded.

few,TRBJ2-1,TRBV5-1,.,CASSGPSYNEQFF,TGCGCCAGCAGCGGGCCGAGCTACAATGAGCAGTTCTTC
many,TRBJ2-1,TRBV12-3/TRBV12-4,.,CASRPFSGSEQFF,TGTGCCAGCAGACCCTTTAGCGGAAGCGAGCAGTTCTTC
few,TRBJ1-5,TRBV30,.,CAWSVQGTHQPQHF,TGTGCCTGGAGTGTTCAGGGAACTCATCAGCCCCAGCATTTT
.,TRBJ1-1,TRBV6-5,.,CASSYSSGFTEAFF,TGTGCCAGCAGTTACTCGTCAGGGTTCACTGAAGCTTTCTTT
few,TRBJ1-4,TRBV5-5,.,CASSLERQAGGEKLFF,TGTGCCAGCAGCTTGGAGAGGCAAGCGGGGGGTGAAAAACTGTTTTTT
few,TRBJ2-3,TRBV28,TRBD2,CASSQRLLAGSTDTQYF,TGTGCCAGCAGCCAAAGACTCCTAGCGGGTAGCACAGATACGCAGTATTTT
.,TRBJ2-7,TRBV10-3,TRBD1,CASGTGNYYEQYF,TGTGCCAGCGGGACAGGGAATTACTACGAGCAGTACTTC
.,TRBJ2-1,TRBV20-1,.,CSARVLPSYNEQFF,TGCAGTGCTAGAGTACTCCCCTCCTACAATGAGCAGTTCTTC
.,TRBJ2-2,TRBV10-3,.,CAIDPSTGELFF,TGTGCCATCGACCCAAGTACCGGGGAGCTGTTTTTT
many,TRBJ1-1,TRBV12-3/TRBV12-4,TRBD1,CASWTLDRGNTEAFF,TGTGCCAGCTGGACTCTGGACAGGGGAAACACTGAAGCTTTCTTT
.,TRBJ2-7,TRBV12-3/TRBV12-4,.,CASSLRGVLPEQYF,TGTGCCAGCAGTCTCAGGGGTGTGCTACCCGAGCAGTACTTC
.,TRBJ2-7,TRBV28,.,CASRRTGRSEQYF,TGTGCCAGCAGGAGGACGGGGAGGTCCGAGCAGTACTTC
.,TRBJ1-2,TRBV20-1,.,CSAGDIRYGYTF,TGCAGTGCTGGGGACATTCGCTATGGCTACACCTTC
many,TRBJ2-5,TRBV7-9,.,CASSLFQETQYF,TGTGCCAGCAGCTTATTCCAAGAGACCCAGTACTTC
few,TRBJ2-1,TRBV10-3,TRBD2,CAISDSGTVHNEQFF,TGTGCCATCAGTGATAGCGGGACGGTTCACAATGAGCAGTTCTTC
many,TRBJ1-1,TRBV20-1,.,CSARGQAPNTEAFF,TGCAGTGCTAGAGGTCAGGCCCCGAACACTGAAGCTTTCTTT
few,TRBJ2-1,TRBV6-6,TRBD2,CASNGGGYNEQFF,TGTGCCAGCAATGGGGGGGGGTACAATGAGCAGTTCTTC
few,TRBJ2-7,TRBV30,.,CAWGRTTEQYF,TGTGCCTGGGGGCGTACTACGGAGCAGTACTTC
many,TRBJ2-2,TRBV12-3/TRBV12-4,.,CASVFIRGENTGELFF,TGTGCCAGCGTATTTATCAGGGGAGAGAACACCGGGGAGCTGTTTTTT
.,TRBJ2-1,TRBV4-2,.,CASSQEASSSYNEQFF,TGTGCCAGCAGCCAAGAGGCGTCGAGCTCCTACAATGAGCAGTTCTTC
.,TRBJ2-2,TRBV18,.,CASFPGATNTGELFF,TGTGCCAGCTTCCCAGGGGCGACGAACACCGGGGAGCTGTTTTTT
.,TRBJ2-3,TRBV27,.,CASSSRLTDTQYF,TGTGCCAGCTCCTCGCGACTCACAGATACGCAGTATTTT
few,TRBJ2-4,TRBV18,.,CASSLPSRAKNIQYF,TGTGCCAGCTCGCTCCCGTCAAGGGCCAAAAACATTCAGTACTTC
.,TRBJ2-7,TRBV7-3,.,CASSLDYRSDEQYF,TGTGCCAGCAGCTTAGATTACAGGTCCGACGAGCAGTACTTC
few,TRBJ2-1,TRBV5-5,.,CASSLFRSLYNEQFF,TGTGCCAGCAGCTTGTTTCGTAGTCTCTACAATGAGCAGTTCTTC
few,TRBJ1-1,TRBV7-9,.,CASSQYAGDTEAFF,TGTGCCAGCAGCCAATACGCAGGGGATACTGAAGCTTTCTTT
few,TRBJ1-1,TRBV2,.,CASRTEQVRNTEAFF,TGTGCCAGCCGAACTGAACAGGTACGGAACACTGAAGCTTTCTTT
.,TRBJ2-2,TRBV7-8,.,CASRLEDGNTGELIF,TGTGCCAGCAGATTGGAGGACGGGAACACCGGGGAGCTGATTTTT
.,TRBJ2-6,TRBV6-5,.,CASSYSPNSYSGANVLTF,TGTGCCAGCAGTTACTCGCCAAACAGTTACTCTGGGGCCAACGTCCTGACTTTC
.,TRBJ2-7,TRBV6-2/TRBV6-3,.,CASSYGGGTYEQYF,TGTGCCAGCAGTTACGGGGGCGGTACCTACGAGCAGTACTTC
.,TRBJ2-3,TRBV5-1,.,CASSHGYMAGLTDTQYF,TGCGCCAGCAGCCACGGTTATATGGCGGGGCTCACAGATACGCAGTATTTT
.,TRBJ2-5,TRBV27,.,CASARLALSNQETQYF,TGTGCCAGCGCCCGGCTAGCCTTAAGCAACCAAGAGACCCAGTACTTC
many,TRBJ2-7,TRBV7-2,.,CASTYRAETISYEQYF,TGTGCCAGCACCTACCGGGCAGAGACCATCTCCTACGAGCAGTACTTC
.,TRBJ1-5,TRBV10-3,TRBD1,CAISGEQGWQPQHF,TGTGCCATCAGTGGAGAACAGGGGTGGCAGCCCCAGCATTTT
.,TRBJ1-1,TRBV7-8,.,CASSLHDRPNTEAFF,TGTGCCAGCAGCTTACATGACAGGCCGAACACTGAAGCTTTCTTT
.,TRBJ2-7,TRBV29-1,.,CSVAGLTPYEQYF,TGCAGCGTTGCTGGGCTGACCCCCTACGAGCAGTACTTC
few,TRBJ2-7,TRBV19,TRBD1,CASRSTGESHEQYF,TGTGCCAGTAGATCGACAGGGGAATCTCACGAGCAGTACTTC
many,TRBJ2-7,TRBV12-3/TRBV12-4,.,CASSLGRNEQYF,TGTGCCAGCAGTTTAGGCAGGAACGAGCAGTACTTC
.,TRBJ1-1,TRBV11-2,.,CASRSPVDTEAFF,TGTGCCAGCAGATCCCCGGTGGACACTGAAGCTTTCTTT
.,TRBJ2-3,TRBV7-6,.,CASSFSGVVADTQYF,TGTGCCAGCAGCTTTTCGGGAGTTGTGGCAGATACGCAGTATTTT
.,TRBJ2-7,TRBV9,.,CASSVAPDTTSYEQYF,TGTGCCAGCAGCGTAGCCCCGGACACCACCTCCTACGAGCAGTACTTC
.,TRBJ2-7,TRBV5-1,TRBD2,CASSFTAGGSIWYEQYF,TGCGCCAGCAGCTTCACTGCTGGCGGGAGTATCTGGTACGAGCAGTACTTC
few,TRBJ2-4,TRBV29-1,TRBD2,CSVGLAGGGKNIQYF,TGCAGCGTTGGACTAGCGGGAGGAGGCAAAAACATTCAGTACTTC
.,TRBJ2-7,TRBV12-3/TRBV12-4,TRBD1,CASSSRQGITYEQYF,TGTGCCAGCAGTTCAAGACAGGGAATTACCTACGAGCAGTACTTC
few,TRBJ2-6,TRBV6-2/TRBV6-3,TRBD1,CASSYSRRDRVYSGANVLTF,TGTGCCAGCAGTTACTCGAGAAGGGACAGGGTGTACTCTGGGGCCAACGTCCTGACTTTC
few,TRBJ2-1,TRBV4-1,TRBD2,CASSQEPKDNSGGYEQFF,TGCGCCAGCAGCCAAGAACCGAAAGACAACTCCGGGGGGTATGAGCAGTTCTTC
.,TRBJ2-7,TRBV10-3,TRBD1,CAISGGQDEQYF,TGTGCCATCAGTGGGGGACAGGACGAGCAGTACTTC
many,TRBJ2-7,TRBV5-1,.,CASRTTPGWDEQYF,TGCGCCAGCAGAACCACGCCCGGGTGGGACGAGCAGTACTTC
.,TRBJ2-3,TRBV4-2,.,CASSPGAVGTDTQYF,TGTGCCAGCAGCCCCGGGGCTGTGGGCACAGATACGCAGTATTTT
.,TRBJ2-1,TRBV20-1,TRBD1,CSATSGTGGNEQFF,TGCAGTGCGACCTCCGGGACAGGGGGCAATGAGCAGTTCTTC
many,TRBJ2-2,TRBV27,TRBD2,CASSLLAGGGTGELFF,TGTGCCAGCAGTTTACTAGCGGGGGGCGGCACCGGGGAGCTGTTTTTT
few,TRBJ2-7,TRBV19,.,CASSLSPGTGSYEQYF,TGTGCCAGTAGTCTCTCCCCCGGGACCGGATCTTACGAGCAGTACTTC
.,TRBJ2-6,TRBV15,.,CATSNVGGLASRANVLTF,TGTGCCACCAGCAACGTTGGGGGGCTCGCTTCTAGGGCCAACGTCCTGACTTTC
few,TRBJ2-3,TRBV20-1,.,CSAALSGQDTQYF,TGCAGTGCCGCTCTCTCGGGGCAAGATACGCAGTATTTT